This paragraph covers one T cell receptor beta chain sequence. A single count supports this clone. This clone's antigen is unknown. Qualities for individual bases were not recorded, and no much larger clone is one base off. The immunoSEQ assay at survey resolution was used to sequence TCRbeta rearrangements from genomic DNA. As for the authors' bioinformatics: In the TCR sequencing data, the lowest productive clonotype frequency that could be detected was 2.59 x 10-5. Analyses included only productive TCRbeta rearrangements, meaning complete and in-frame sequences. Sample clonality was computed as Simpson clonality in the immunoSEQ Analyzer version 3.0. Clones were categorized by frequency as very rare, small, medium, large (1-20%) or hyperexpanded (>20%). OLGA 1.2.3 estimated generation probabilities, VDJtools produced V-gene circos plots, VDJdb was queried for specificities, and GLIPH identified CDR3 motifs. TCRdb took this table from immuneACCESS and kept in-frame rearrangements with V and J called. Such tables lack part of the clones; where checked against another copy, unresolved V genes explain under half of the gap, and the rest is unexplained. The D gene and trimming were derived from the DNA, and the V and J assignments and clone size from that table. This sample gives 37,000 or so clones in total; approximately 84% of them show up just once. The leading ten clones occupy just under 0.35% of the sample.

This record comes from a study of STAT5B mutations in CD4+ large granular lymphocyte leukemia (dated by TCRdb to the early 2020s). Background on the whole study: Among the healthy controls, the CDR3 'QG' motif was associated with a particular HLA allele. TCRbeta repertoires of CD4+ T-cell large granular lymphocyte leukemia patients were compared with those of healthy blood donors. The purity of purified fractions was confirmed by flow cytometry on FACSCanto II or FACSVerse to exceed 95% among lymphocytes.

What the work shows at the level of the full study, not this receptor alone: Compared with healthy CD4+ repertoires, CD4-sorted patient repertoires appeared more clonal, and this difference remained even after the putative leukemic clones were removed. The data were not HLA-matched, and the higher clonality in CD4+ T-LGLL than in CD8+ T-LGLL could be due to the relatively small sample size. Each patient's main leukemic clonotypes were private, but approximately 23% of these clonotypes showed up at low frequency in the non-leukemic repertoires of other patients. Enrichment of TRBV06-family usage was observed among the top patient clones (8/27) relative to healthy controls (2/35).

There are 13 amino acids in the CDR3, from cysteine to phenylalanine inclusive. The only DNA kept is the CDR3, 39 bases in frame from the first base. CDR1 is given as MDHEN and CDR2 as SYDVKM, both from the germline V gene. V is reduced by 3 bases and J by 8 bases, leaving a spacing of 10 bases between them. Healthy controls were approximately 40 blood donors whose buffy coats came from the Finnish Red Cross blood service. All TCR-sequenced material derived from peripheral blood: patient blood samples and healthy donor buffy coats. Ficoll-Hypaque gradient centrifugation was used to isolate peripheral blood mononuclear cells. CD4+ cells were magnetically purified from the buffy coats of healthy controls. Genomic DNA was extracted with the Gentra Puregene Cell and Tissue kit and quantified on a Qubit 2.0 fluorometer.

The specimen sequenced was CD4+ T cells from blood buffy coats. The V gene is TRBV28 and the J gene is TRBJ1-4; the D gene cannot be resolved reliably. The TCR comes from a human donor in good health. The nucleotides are TGTGCCAGCAGTTTGAAGGTCCGGGAAAAACTGTTTTTT. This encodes CASSLKVREKLFF.